These 22 T cell receptor beta chains originate from one sample sequenced in a study of regulatory T cells in long-lasting Graves disease (dated by TCRdb to the early 2020s). The library was made by multiplex PCR. Sequencing instrument: Illumina HiSeq 4000. CDR3 regions were amplified by Arm-PCR with iRepertoire HTBI primers to construct TCR beta libraries. Clones were called with MiXCR by TCRdb after fastp trimmed the public reads at Q25, and only in-frame beta chains were retained. Rows with one shared CDR3 protein collapse into an entry with the most common genes and DNA. The sample table shows a few hundred thousand distinct CDR3 sequences, and roughly 25% are seen once. 25% to 35% of the sample lies in the top ten. Interpreted using the paper, the time point label stands for: persistent/refractory GD, antithyroid drugs over 5 years with positive TRAb. For both TCR sequencing and RNA sequencing, RNA was extracted from PBMCs in TRIzol.

The source material was peripheral blood mononuclear cells (PBMCs), sampled when the disease was refractory, from a patient treated with antithyroid drugs. The receptors were sampled from a woman aged 40 to 55 with Graves disease. Donor details come from another sample of the same person, matched by shared clones.

This clonotype was recorded once. The chain carries TRBV20-1 and TRBJ2-6; maybe TRBD2 (5 bases). With 0 bases removed from V and 0 bases from J, the gap between germline ends came to 12 bases. This CDR3 region has 17 residues. CDR1 DFQATT and CDR2 SNEGSKA come from the germline V gene (reference sequence). CDR3 amino acids: CSARELKRASGANVLTF. Written as DNA, the CDR3 is TGCAGTGCTAGAGAACTGAAGAGGGCCTCTGGGGCCAACGTCCTGACTTTC.

Details on this clonotype: One junction end disagrees with the germline gene, perhaps due to a read error. The chain recombines TRBV5-6 with TRBJ2-7; TRBD1 aligns across 7 bases. Germline V gene data show CDR1 as SGHDT and CDR2 as YYEEEE. This CDR3 has 14 amino acids. The CDR3 protein is CASRKKGANYEQHF. The CDR3 region has the DNA TGTGCCAGCAGGAAAAAGGGGGCGAATTACGAGCAGCACTTC. Variable domain in full (rest from reference TRBV5-6 and TRBJ2-7): DAGVTQSPTHLIKTRGQQVTLRCSPKSGHDTVSWYQQALGQGPQFIFQYYEEEERQRGNFPDRFSGHQFPNYSSELNVNALLLGDSALYLCASRKKGANYEQHFGPGTRLTVT.

The rearrangement joins TRBV13 to TRBJ1-1, with D perhaps matching TRBD1 (6 bases). Trimming removed 2 bases at V and 4 bases at J, with 8 bases between. Germline V CDR1 and CDR2: PRHDT, FYEKMQ (reference sequence). The CDR3 runs to 13 residues. Written as DNA, the CDR3 is TGTGCCAGCAGCTTACCAGGGGCCACTGAAGCTTTCTTT. Amino acid sequence: CASSLPGATEAFF. The variable domain in full, with the rest retrieved from reference TRBV13 and TRBJ1-1, is AAGVIQSPRHLIKEKRETATLKCYPIPRHDTVYWYQQGPGQDPQFLISFYEKMQSDKGSIPDRFSAQQFSDYHSELNMSSLELGDSALYFCASSLPGATEAFFGQGTRLTVV.

This clonotype was counted ten times or more. The rearrangement uses TRBV12-3 or TRBV12-4 and TRBJ1-4; 7 bases match TRBD1. This CDR3 spans 16 amino acids. Germline trimming cut 2 bases from V and 3 bases from J; bases unmatched to any gene: 6. The CDR3, as DNA: TGTGCCAGCAGTTTATGGCCGACAGGGTCTAATGAAAAACTGTTTTTT. This gives the protein CASSLWPTGSNEKLFF.

This clonotype has just a few counts. J is TRBJ2-2 and V is TRBV6-1, with D tentatively TRBD1 or TRBD2 (5 bases each). Germline assignment: CDR1 MNHNS and CDR2 SASEGT. V was clipped by 7 bases and J by 7 bases, with 16 bases between them. The CDR3 loop spans 14 amino acids. In nucleotides, the CDR3 is TGTGCCAGCACTGCGGGTCAGGGAAACGGGGAGCTGTTTTTT. This translates into CASTAGQGNGELFF.

The chain is built from TRBV27 and TRBJ2-6; 10 bases match TRBD1. CDR1 and CDR2 from the germline V gene are MNHEY and SMNVEV (reference sequence). The CDR3 totals 19 residues. Trimming took 5 bases from V and 1 from J; bases not matched to a gene: 11. In DNA, the CDR3 is TGTGCCAGCAGTCCGACCAGGACAGGGGGTGGTTCTGGGGCCAACGTCCTGACTTTC. It yields the protein CASSPTRTGGGSGANVLTF.

This clonotype was counted at least ten times. CDR3 sequence: CSAPAPSLTDTQYF. CDR3 sequence (DNA): TGCAGTGCCCCGGCTCCTAGTCTCACAGATACGCAGTATTTT. V usage is TRBV20-1 and J usage is TRBJ2-3; D gene uncertain. This CDR3 region has 14 residues. Germline assignment: CDR1 DFQATT and CDR2 SNEGSKA (reference sequence). Trimming removed 6 bases from V and 2 bases from J, with 15 bases in between.

The sample holds many counts of this clonotype. This chain links TRBV29-1 with TRBJ1-1; tentatively, D is TRBD1 (5 bases). This CDR3 region has 11 residues. The V end was cut by 4 bases, the J end by 8 bases, with 11 bases between. The germline V gene has CDR1 SQVTM and CDR2 ANQGSEA. CDR3 nucleotides: TGCAGCGTTGCGGGGGAGGGGGAAGCTTTCTTT. Its protein is CSVAGEGEAFF.

This clonotype was recorded many times. The CDR3 DNA follows: TGTGCCAGCAGCACTTCGACCCTCGATGGCTACACCTTC. Protein sequence: CASSTSTLDGYTF. The chain employs TRBV6-2 or TRBV6-3 and TRBJ1-2; D uncertain. Per germline, CDR1 MNHEY and CDR2 SVGEGT. The CDR3 consists of 13 residues. V lost 6 bases, J lost 6 bases, and 14 bases lay in between.

This clonotype was counted many times. CDR3 DNA sequence: TGTGCCAGCAGTTTAACAGGGGCTCACACCGGGGAGCTGTTTTTT. It encodes CASSLTGAHTGELFF. The rearrangement uses TRBV28 and TRBJ2-2, with TRBD1 identical over 7 bases. CDR3 size: 15 residues. CDR1 MDHEN and CDR2 SYDVKM come from the germline V gene. V lost 2 bases to trimming and J lost 3 bases; unmatched junction nucleotides: 3.

Ten or more counts support this clonotype. V usage is TRBV2 and J usage is TRBJ2-7, with TRBD1 matching over 9 bases. Trimming cost V 5 bases and J 3 bases; bases outside gene matches: 11. Germline assignment: CDR1 SNHLY and CDR2 FYNNEI. The CDR3 covers 16 residues. DNA for the CDR3: TGTGCCAGCAGTCCACAGGGGGCAAACCTCCTCTACGAGCAGTACTTC. Protein sequence: CASSPQGANLLYEQYF.

This clonotype occurred many times. This rearrangement joins TRBV2 to TRBJ1-4; TRBD1 matches at 12 bases. V lost 7 bases, J lost 7 bases, and 10 bases stayed unmatched. The CDR3 totals 16 residues. Germline-derived CDR1 and CDR2 are SNHLY and FYNNEI. In DNA, the CDR3 is TGTGCCAGCATCACCGGGACAGGGGGCTTGCGTGAAAAACTGTTTTTT. Translating it yields CASITGTGGLREKLFF.

The V gene is TRBV6-5, the J gene TRBJ1-4; D uncertain. CDR3 size: 14 residues. Per the germline V gene, CDR1 is MNHEY and CDR2 is SVGAGI. Trimming shortened V by 2 bases and J by 8 bases, and 12 bases separated the two germline ends. The CDR3 DNA reads TGTGCCAGCAGTTACACGGGAGGCGGGGAAAAACTGTTTTTT. Amino acid sequence: CASSYTGGGEKLFF.

This clonotype was seen repeatedly, ten times or more. The V gene is TRBV27, the J gene TRBJ1-1; D call uncertain. V was pared by 4 bases and J by 11 bases, with 20 bases between. The CDR3 contains 14 residues. Germline V gene lookup returns CDR1 MNHEY and CDR2 SMNVEV (reference sequence). The CDR3 spells CASSSHSGQPRAFF. As DNA, the CDR3 is TGTGCCAGCAGTTCACACTCGGGCCAACCACGGGCTTTCTTT.

The chain is built from TRBV5-1 and TRBJ2-7; maybe TRBD1 (6 bases). This CDR3 comprises 12 residues. Germline CDR1 is SGHRS and CDR2 is YFSETQ. Between the trimmed V and J ends, which lost 4 bases and 12 bases, there was a span of 17 bases. CDR3 amino acids: CASSPDSLGGYF. The CDR3, as DNA: TGCGCCAGCAGCCCGGACAGCCTAGGAGGGTACTTC.

This chain links TRBV19 with TRBJ1-5; tentatively, D is TRBD1 (6 bases). Trimming stripped 7 bases from V and 7 bases from J, with 20 bases between. Germline V gene data show CDR1 as LNHDA and CDR2 as SQIVND (reference sequence). This CDR3 spans 15 amino acids. Here the CDR3 reads CASTYTQGVRQPQHF. The CDR3 DNA follows: TGTGCCAGTACCTACACACAGGGAGTAAGGCAGCCCCAGCATTTT.

This clonotype was observed a handful of times. The gene calls are TRBV5-1 and TRBJ1-2; D not resolved. The CDR3 sequence is 14 residues long. Germline V gives CDR1 SGHRS, CDR2 YFSETQ. V gave up 3 bases and J gave up 6 bases, with 15 bases separating them. This CDR3 is CASSWKGREDGYTF. The CDR3 DNA reads TGCGCCAGCAGCTGGAAAGGGCGTGAGGATGGCTACACCTTC.

This clonotype was recorded many times. The chain couples TRBV7-3 to TRBJ2-5; either TRBD1 or TRBD2 may fit D (5 bases each). CDR1 SGHTA and CDR2 FQGTGA come from the germline V gene. V shed 2 bases and J shed 7 bases, with 14 bases lying between them. The CDR3 runs to 14 residues. CDR3 nucleotides: TGTGCCAGCAGCTTAGGGGGTAGCATGGCGACCCAGTACTTC. Translated, it gives CASSLGGSMATQYF.

This clonotype has just a few counts. The chain has TRBV15 and TRBJ2-2; D is perhaps TRBD2 (6 bases). The V end was cut by 1 base, the J end by 5 bases, with 14 bases between. The CDR3 spans 16 residues. The germline V gene has CDR1 LNHNV and CDR2 YYDKDF (reference sequence). The CDR3 reads CATSRVLGSGTGELFF. CDR3 in DNA: TGTGCCACCAGCAGAGTTCTCGGGAGTGGAACCGGGGAGCTGTTTTTT. Together with reference TRBV15 and TRBJ2-2, the CDR3 gives the full variable domain: DAMVIQNPRYQVTQFGKPVTLSCSQTLNHNVMYWYQQKSSQAPKLLFHYYDKDFNNEADTPDNFQSRRPNTSFCFLDIRSPGLGDTAMYLCATSRVLGSGTGELFFGEGSRLTVL.

The sample holds a few counts of this clonotype. This sequence joins TRBV10-2 and TRBJ1-6; 9 bases fit TRBD1. With V trimmed by 2 bases and J by 7 bases, 6 bases remained unmatched. Germline V gene sequence: CDR1 WSHSY, CDR2 SAAADI. The CDR3 has 16 residues. The CDR3 protein is CASSERRTGANSPLHF. Written as DNA, the CDR3 is TGCGCCAGCAGTGAGAGGCGGACAGGGGCAAATTCACCCCTCCACTTT.

This clonotype was seen a handful of times. CDR3 sequence: CASSGTLPTGELFF. The DNA for the CDR3 is TGTGCCAGCAGTGGGACTCTTCCCACCGGGGAGCTGTTTTTT. This chain joins TRBV6-1 and TRBJ2-2, with D perhaps TRBD2 (5 bases). Germline V gene sequence: CDR1 MNHNS, CDR2 SASEGT. The CDR3 runs 14 residues. V dropped 4 bases and J dropped 4 bases, with 10 bases sitting between them.

The CDR3 DNA reads TGCGCCAGCAGCTCCGGGACAGGGCTACAATCTAATGAAAAACTGTTTTTT. Its protein product is CASSSGTGLQSNEKLFF. The V and J genes are TRBV5-1 and TRBJ1-4; 9 nucleotides match TRBD1. This CDR3 has 17 amino acids. Germline-derived CDR1 and CDR2 are SGHRS and YFSETQ. V trimming: 3 bases; J trimming: 3 bases; junction bases outside the gene matches: 9.